This TCR beta chain was retrieved from a study of tumor-infiltrating lymphocytes in primary liver carcinoma. Study details: Lesions, classed as T1-T3 N0M0, spanned roughly 4 to 10 cm across. Every sample contained roughly 3.65 to 8 million productive TCRbeta reads, and these numbers were similar from one tissue type to another. Broader study findings: Tumor region pairs outstripped tumor-adjacent and tumor-blood pairs in overlap.

The CDR3 spans 15 residues. Germline CDR1 is LGHNA and CDR2 is YNFKEQ. DNA and RNA were both co-extracted from 20-30 mg of bulk tissue that had not been sorted. Surgical resection was the treatment these patients received for primary liver carcinoma. To note about this clonotype: The antigen is unknown. The junction differs from germline at one of its ends, possibly a read error.

Total RNA (around 0.45 ug) served as template for TCR beta cDNA synthesis primed by a constant-region primer. The TCR beta library was amplified through three nested multiplex PCR rounds in a modified ARM-PCR procedure. The first two PCR rounds, nine to ten cycles each, used TRBV1-TRBV30 forward primers and a C-beta reverse primer. TCRdb passed the multiplex PCR reads through MiXCR, listing each CDR3 protein once. There are about 54,000 distinct CDR3 sequences in the sample; about 68% occur only once, and approximately 25% lies in the top ten. The receptor was derived from a man between 35 and 55 years old with primary liver carcinoma and hepatitis B virus infection. The sequencing input was liver tumor tissue from sampling region 2. Regarding subset: tumor region T2, inferior pole. The rearrangement joins TRBV4-2 to TRBJ2-1; TRBD1 aligns across 8 bases. CDR3 protein: CTSSQGASSYNEQFF. The CDR3 DNA follows: TGTACCAGCAGCCAGGGGGCGAGCTCCTATAATGAGCAGTTCTTC.